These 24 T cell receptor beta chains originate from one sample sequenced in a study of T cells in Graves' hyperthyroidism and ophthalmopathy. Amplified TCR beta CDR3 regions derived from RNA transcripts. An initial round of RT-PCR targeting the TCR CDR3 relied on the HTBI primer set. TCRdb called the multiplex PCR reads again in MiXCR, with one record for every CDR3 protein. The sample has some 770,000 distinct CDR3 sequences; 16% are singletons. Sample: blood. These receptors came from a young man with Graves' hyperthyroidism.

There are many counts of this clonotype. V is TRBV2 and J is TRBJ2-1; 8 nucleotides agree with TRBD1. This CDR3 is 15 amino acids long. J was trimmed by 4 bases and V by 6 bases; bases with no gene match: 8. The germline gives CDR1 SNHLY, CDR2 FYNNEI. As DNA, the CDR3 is TGTGCCAGCAGCCTACAGGGGGTCCCATACAATGAGCAGTTCTTC. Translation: CASSLQGVPYNEQFF.

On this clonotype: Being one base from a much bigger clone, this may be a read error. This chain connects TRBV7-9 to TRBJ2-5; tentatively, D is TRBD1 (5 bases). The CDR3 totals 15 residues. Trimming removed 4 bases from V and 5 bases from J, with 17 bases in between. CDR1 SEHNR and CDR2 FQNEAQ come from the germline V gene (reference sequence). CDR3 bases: TGTGCCAGCAGCTCTGCGGACACTTCGGGTGAGACCCAGTACTTC. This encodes CASSSADTSGETQYF.

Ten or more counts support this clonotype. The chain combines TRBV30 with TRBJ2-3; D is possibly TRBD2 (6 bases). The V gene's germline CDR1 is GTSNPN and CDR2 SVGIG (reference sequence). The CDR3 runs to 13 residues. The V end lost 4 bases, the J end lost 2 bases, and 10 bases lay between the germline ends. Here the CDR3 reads CAWKPSVTDTQYF. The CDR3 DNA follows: TGTGCCTGGAAGCCTAGCGTCACAGATACGCAGTATTTT.

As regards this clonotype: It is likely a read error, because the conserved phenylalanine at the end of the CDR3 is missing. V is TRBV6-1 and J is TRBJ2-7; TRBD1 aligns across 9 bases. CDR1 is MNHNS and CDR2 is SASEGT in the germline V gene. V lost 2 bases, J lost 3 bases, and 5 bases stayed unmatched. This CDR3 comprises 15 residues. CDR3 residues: CASSERTGAYYEQYL. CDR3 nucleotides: TGTGCCAGCAGTGAACGGACAGGGGCGTACTACGAGCAGTACCTC.

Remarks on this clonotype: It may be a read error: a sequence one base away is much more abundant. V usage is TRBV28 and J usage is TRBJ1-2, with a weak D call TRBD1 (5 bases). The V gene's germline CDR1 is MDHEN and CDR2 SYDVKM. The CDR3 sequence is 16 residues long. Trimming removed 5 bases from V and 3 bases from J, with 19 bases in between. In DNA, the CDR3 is TGTGCCAGCAGTCAAGGGGCCGGGATAGGGGACTATGGCTACACCTTC. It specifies CASSQGAGIGDYGYTF.

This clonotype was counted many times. The CDR3: CATSDVSSGVGNEQFF. CDR3 coding DNA: TGTGCCACCAGTGATGTCTCTAGCGGGGTGGGGAATGAGCAGTTCTTC. This chain uses TRBV24-1 with TRBJ2-1, with TRBD2 matching 9 bases. There are 16 residues in the CDR3. CDR1 and CDR2 (germline): KGHDR, SFDVKD. J gave up 7 bases and V 3 bases, and 9 bases lay outside the gene matches.

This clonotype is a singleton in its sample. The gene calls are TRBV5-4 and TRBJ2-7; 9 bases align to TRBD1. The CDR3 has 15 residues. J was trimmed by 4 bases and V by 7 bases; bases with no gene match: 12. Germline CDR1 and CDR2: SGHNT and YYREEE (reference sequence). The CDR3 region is CASSRLGTGRYEQYF. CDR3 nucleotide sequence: TGTGCCAGCTCCCGCCTCGGGACAGGGCGGTACGAGCAGTACTTC.

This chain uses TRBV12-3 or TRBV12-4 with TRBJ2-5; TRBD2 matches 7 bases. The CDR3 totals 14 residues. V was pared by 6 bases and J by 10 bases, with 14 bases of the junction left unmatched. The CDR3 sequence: CASRQTSALGIQYF. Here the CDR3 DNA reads TGTGCCAGCAGACAAACTAGCGCCCTCGGGATCCAGTACTTC.

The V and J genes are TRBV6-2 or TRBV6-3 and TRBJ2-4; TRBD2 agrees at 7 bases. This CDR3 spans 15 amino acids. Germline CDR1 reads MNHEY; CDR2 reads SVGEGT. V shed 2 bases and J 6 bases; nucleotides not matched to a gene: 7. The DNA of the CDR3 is TGTGCCAGCAGTTACGCAGCGGGGTTGAGAAACATTCAGTACTTC. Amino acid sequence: CASSYAAGLRNIQYF.

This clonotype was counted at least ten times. CDR3 amino acids: CAWSVGANYGYTF. CDR3 coding DNA: TGTGCCTGGAGTGTGGGAGCTAACTATGGCTACACCTTC. The J gene is TRBJ1-2, the V gene TRBV30; D is undetermined. Germline V gene data show CDR1 as GTSNPN and CDR2 as SVGIG (reference sequence). The CDR3 is 13 amino acids. Trimming shortened V by 0 bases and J by 0 bases, and 5 bases separated the two germline ends.

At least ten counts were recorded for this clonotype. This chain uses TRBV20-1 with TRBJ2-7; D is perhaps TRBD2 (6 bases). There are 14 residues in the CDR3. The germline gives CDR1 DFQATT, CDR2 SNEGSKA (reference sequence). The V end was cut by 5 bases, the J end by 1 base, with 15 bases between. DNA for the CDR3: TGCAGTGCTGAGATACGGGACTCATCCTACGAGCAGTACTTC. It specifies CSAEIRDSSYEQYF.

The CDR3 reads CASLTPNTGELFF. The DNA of the CDR3 is TGTGCCAGCCTTACCCCGAACACCGGGGAGCTGTTTTTT. The chain has TRBV6-2 or TRBV6-3 and TRBJ2-2; no firm D call. The ends were cut back, 8 bases at V and 0 bases at J, with 7 bases in the middle. The germline gives CDR1 MNHEY, CDR2 SVGEGT. The CDR3 contains 13 residues.

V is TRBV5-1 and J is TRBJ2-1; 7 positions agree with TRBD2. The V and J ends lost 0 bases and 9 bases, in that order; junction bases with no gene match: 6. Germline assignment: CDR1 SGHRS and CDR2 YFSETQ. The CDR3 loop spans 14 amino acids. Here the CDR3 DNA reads TGCGCCAGCAGCTTGGTTGCGGGAGATCGTGAGCAGTTCTTC. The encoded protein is CASSLVAGDREQFF.

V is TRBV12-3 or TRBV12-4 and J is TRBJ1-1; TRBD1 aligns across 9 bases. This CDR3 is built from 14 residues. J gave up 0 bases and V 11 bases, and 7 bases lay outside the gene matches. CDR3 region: CAGIGQGLNTEAFF. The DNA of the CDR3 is TGTGCCGGCATCGGACAGGGGCTGAACACTGAAGCTTTCTTT.

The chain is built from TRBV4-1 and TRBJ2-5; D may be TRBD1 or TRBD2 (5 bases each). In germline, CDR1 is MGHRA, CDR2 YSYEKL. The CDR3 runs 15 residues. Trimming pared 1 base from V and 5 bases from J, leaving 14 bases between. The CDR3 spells CASSQGVQGEETQYF. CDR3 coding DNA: TGCGCCAGCAGCCAAGGAGTCCAAGGGGAGGAGACCCAGTACTTC.

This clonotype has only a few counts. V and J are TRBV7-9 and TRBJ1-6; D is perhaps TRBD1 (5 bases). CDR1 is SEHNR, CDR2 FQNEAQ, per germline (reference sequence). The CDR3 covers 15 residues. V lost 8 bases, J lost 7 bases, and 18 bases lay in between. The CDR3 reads CASSSPEEGNSPLHF. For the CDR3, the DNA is TGTGCCAGCTCGAGCCCAGAGGAGGGGAATTCACCCCTCCACTTT.

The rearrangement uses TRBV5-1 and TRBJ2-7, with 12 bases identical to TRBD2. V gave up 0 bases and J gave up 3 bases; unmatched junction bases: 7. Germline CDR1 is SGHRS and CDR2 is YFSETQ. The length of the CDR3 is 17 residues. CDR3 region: CASSLAGRTSGVYEQYF. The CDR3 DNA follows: TGCGCCAGCAGCTTGGCCGGGAGGACTAGCGGGGTCTACGAGCAGTACTTC.

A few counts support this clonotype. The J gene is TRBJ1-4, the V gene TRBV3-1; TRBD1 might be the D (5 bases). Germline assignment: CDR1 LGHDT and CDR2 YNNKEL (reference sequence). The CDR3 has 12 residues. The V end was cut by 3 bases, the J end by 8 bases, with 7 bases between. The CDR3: CASSHRQEKLFF. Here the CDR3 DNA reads TGTGCCAGCAGCCACCGACAGGAAAAACTGTTTTTT.

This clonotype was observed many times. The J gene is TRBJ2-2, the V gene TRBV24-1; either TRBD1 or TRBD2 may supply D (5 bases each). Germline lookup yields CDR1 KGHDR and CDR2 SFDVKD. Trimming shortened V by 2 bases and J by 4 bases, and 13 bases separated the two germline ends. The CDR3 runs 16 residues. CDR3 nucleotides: TGTGCCACCAGTGATTCGGGACGTGGGGTCACCGGGGAGCTGTTTTTT. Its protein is CATSDSGRGVTGELFF.

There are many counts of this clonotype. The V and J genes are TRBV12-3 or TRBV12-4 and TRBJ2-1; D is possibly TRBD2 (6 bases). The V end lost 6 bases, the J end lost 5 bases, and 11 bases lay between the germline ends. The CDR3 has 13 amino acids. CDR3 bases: TGTGCCAGCAGCCACGGGGGAGACAATGAGCAGTTCTTC. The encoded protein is CASSHGGDNEQFF.

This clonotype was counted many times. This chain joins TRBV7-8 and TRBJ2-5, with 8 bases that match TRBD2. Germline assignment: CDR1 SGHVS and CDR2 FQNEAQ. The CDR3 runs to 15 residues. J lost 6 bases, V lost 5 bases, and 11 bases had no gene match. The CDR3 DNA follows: TGTGCCAGCAGCCGAGCCGGGACTAGGGTAAAGACCCAGTACTTC. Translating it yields CASSRAGTRVKTQYF.

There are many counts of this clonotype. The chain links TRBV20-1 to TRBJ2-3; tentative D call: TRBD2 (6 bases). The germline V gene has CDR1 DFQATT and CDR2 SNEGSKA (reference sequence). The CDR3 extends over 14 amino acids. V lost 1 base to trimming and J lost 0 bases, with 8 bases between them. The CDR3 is CSARGLVSTDTQYF. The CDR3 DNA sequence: TGCAGTGCTAGAGGACTAGTAAGCACAGATACGCAGTATTTT.

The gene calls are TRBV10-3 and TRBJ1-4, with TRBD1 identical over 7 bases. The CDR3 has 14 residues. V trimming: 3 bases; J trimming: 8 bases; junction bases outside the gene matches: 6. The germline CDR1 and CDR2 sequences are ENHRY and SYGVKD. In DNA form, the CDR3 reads TGTGCCATCAGTGACGCCGACAGGGACGAAAAACTGTTTTTT. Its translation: CAISDADRDEKLFF.

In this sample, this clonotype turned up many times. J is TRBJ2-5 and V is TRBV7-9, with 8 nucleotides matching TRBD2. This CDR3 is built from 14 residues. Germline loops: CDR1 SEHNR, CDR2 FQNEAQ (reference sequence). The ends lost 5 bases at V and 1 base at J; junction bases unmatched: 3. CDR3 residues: CASSRTSPQETQYF. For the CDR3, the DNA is TGTGCCAGCAGCCGGACTAGCCCCCAAGAGACCCAGTACTTC.